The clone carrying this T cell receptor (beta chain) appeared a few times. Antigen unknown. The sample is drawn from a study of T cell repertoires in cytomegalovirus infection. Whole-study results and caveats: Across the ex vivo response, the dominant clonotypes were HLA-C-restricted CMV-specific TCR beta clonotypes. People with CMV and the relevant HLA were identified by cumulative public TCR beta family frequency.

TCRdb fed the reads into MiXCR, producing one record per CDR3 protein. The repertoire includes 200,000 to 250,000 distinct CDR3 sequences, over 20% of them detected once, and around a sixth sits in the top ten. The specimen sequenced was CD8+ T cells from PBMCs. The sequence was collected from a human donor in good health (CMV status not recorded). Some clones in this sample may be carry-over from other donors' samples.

In DNA form, the CDR3 reads TGCGCCAGCAGCCTATACAGTACCACCTACGAGCAGTACTTC. It yields the protein CASSLYSTTYEQYF. J is TRBJ2-7 and V is TRBV4-1; D is uncertain. V lost 4 bases and J 2 bases, leaving 12 bases between the germline ends. This CDR3 is 14 amino acids long. Germline V gives CDR1 MGHRA, CDR2 YSYEKL.